This TCR beta chain was documented in a study of CD8 T cells in Susac syndrome. Random hexamers were used to reverse transcribe the RNA input (about 0.5 to 1 ug). Using its own MiXCR run on the immunoSEQ multiplex PCR reads, TCRdb lists one record per CDR3 protein. The table has some 47,000 distinct CDR3 sequences, 92% seen once; the top ten hold roughly 0.4%. CDR1 and CDR2 (germline): KGHDR, SFDVKD. This CDR3 comprises 17 residues. J was trimmed by 5 bases and V by 4 bases; bases with no gene match: 6. The V gene is TRBV24-1, the J gene TRBJ2-1; TRBD2 matches 14 bases. Sequencing used CD8+ T cells from PBMCs. This sequence originates from a human donor in good health. The chain's CDR3 is CATSEGLAGEGNNEQFF. The CDR3 DNA sequence: TGTGCCACCAGTGAGGGACTAGCGGGAGAGGGAAACAATGAGCAGTTCTTC.